The rows below give T cell receptor beta chains drawn from one sample of a study of T cell responses to AZD1222 COVID-19 vaccine. The repertoire was sequenced with immunoSEQ multiplex PCR; TCRdb's copy has only in-frame clones and lacks some. The data show 150,000 to 200,000 clones, 70% to 90% seen once. The sequenced sample was peripheral blood, obtained 28 days after the second AZD1222 dose. The receptors originated from an adult who received the AZD1222 COVID-19 vaccine. Each CDR3 is given with its conserved first and last residue. A D gene is named only where the DNA matches it firmly. Expanded clones get a size class; other rows say once, few or many, or leave the size out.

clone_size j_call v_call d_call cdr3_nt cdr3_aa
once TRBJ2-6 TRBV18 TRBD1 TGTGCCAGCTCAGCTGGGACAGCGGTCTCTGGGGCCAACGTCCTGACTTTC CASSAGTAVSGANVLTF
few TRBJ1-2 TRBV20-1 - TGCAGTGCTAGTCCAAGTAACTATGGCTACACCTTC CSASPSNYGYTF
- TRBJ1-2 TRBV7-2 TRBD1 TGTGCCAGCAGCCCCCAGGCACAGGGGACCTATGGCTACACCTTC CASSPQAQGTYGYTF
- TRBJ2-2 TRBV19 - TGTGCCAGTATCTCCACCGGGGAGCTGTTTTTT CASISTGELFF
once TRBJ2-7 TRBV9 - TGTGCCAGCAGCGTAGAATCCCGGGCGGAGCAGTACTTC CASSVESRAEQYF
- TRBJ2-6 TRBV5-1 TRBD1 TGCGCCAGCAGCTTGGGACAGGGTCCCTCTGGGGCCAACGTCCTGACTTTC CASSLGQGPSGANVLTF
few TRBJ1-2 TRBV7-2 - TGTGCCAGCAGCCCACGGGGCGGCGGCTATGGCTACACCTTC CASSPRGGGYGYTF
- TRBJ2-3 TRBV9 - TGTGCCAGCAGCGTAGAAAGGGGGGCCACAGATACGCAGTATTTT CASSVERGATDTQYF
once TRBJ2-1 TRBV5-1 TRBD2 TGCGCCAGCAGCTTGGCACCCAGCGGGGGCTACAATGAGCAGTTCTTC CASSLAPSGGYNEQFF
- TRBJ1-3 TRBV5-1 TRBD1 TGCGCCAGCAGCTTGGAGGGACAGGGAAACACCATATATTTT CASSLEGQGNTIYF
few TRBJ1-6 TRBV30 - TGTGCCTGGATACCCCCGGTAGGGAAGAAACCCCTCCACTTT CAWIPPVGKKPLHF
- TRBJ2-1 TRBV9 - TGTGCCAGCAGCGTAGGTTCAGGGCTCTACAATGAGCAGTTCTTC CASSVGSGLYNEQFF
- TRBJ1-4 TRBV5-1 TRBD1 TGCGCCAGCAGCCTAGGGGGCGAATATAATGAAAAACTGTTTTTT CASSLGGEYNEKLFF
- TRBJ2-7 TRBV9 TRBD2 TGTGCCAGCAGCGTAGGGCTAGCGGATACATACGAGCAGTACTTC CASSVGLADTYEQYF
- TRBJ2-1 TRBV18 - TGTGCCAGCTCAATCGGACAGAAGGGAACCTCGTACAATGAGCAGTTCTTC CASSIGQKGTSYNEQFF
- TRBJ2-3 TRBV5-1 - TGCGCCAGCTCACGTCTAGCGTCAGATACGCAGTATTTT CASSRLASDTQYF
- TRBJ2-5 TRBV3-1/TRBV3-2 - TGTGCCAGCAGCCAACGACAGGCTCAGGTGGAGACCCAGTACTTC CASSQRQAQVETQYF
- TRBJ2-4 TRBV11-2 - TGTGCCAGCAGCTTAGTACCGGGGGGCGACATTCAGTACTTC CASSLVPGGDIQYF
- TRBJ2-5 TRBV2 TRBD1 TGTGCCAGCAGCGGTCCTCCGGGACAGAAAGAGACCCAGTACTTC CASSGPPGQKETQYF
- TRBJ2-3 TRBV4-3 TRBD2 TGCGCCAGCAGCGCCCGATCGGGGGGGCGCTCAGATACGCAGTATTTT CASSARSGGRSDTQYF
- TRBJ1-1 TRBV19 - TGTGCCAGTAGTATAACCGTTAACACTGAAGCTTTCTTT CASSITVNTEAFF
- TRBJ1-1 TRBV6-5 - TGTGCCAGCAGTTACCGGTCGCGGGGGATGAACACTGAAGCTTTCTTT CASSYRSRGMNTEAFF
- TRBJ1-1 TRBV12-3/TRBV12-4 - TGTGCCAGCAGGACAACAGTGAACACTGAAGCTTTCTTT CASRTTVNTEAFF
- TRBJ1-5 TRBV5-1 TRBD1 TGCGCCAGCAGACCGGGACAGGGCGGCAATCAGCCCCAGCATTTT CASRPGQGGNQPQHF
- TRBJ2-3 TRBV4-3 - TGCGCCAGCAGCCAAACCCCGGGACTAGATACGCAGTATTTT CASSQTPGLDTQYF
- TRBJ1-1 TRBV28 - TGTGCCAGCAGTTTTCGGCTTATGAACACTGAAGCTTTCTTT CASSFRLMNTEAFF
- TRBJ1-1 TRBV9 - TGTGCCAGCAGCGTTGACTGGAACACTGAAGCTTTCTTT CASSVDWNTEAFF
once TRBJ2-4 TRBV29-1 - TGCAGCGTTGCCAGGGACGAAAACATTCAGTACTTC CSVARDENIQYF
- TRBJ2-7 TRBV5-6 - TGTGCCAGCAGCCCCAAGGGAGCTTACGAGCAGTACTTC CASSPKGAYEQYF
- TRBJ1-1 TRBV6-5 - TGTGCCAGCAGGGGACTTATAGAAGCTTTCTTT CASRGLIEAFF
- TRBJ2-1 TRBV6-5 - TGTGCCAGCAGCTCCATTCGGGCAGCCTACAATGAGCAGTTCTTC CASSSIRAAYNEQFF
- TRBJ2-2 TRBV4-1 - TGCGCCAGCAGCCTAGGTTGGCGCGGGGAGGTCGGGGAGCTGTTTTTT CASSLGWRGEVGELFF
- TRBJ2-3 TRBV5-1 TRBD1 TGCGCCAGCAGCTTGGAGGGACAGGGCCCAGATACGCAGTATTTT CASSLEGQGPDTQYF
- TRBJ1-3 TRBV11-3 - TGTGCCAGCAGCTTAGCCCCTGGAAACACCATATATTTT CASSLAPGNTIYF
- TRBJ2-1 TRBV2 TRBD1 TGTGCCAGCAGTACAGGGGCGTCCTACAATGAGCAGTTCTTC CASSTGASYNEQFF
- TRBJ1-3 TRBV5-1 TRBD1 TGCGCCAGCAGCTTGGTGAGGGGGCCTGGAAACACCATATATTTT CASSLVRGPGNTIYF
- TRBJ2-2 TRBV6-2/TRBV6-3 - TGTGCCAGCAGTTACCCCCAGGGAGCGAAGAACACCGGGGAGCTGTTTTTT CASSYPQGAKNTGELFF
- TRBJ2-3 TRBV30 - TGTGCCTGGCGGCATGGAGATACGCAGTATTTT CAWRHGDTQYF
- TRBJ1-1 TRBV6-5 TRBD1 TGTGCCAGCATAGGGACAGGGACTGAAGCTTTCTTT CASIGTGTEAFF
few TRBJ1-4 TRBV5-4 - TGTGCCAGCAGCCTTCAGCTGGCGAATGAAAAACTGTTTTTT CASSLQLANEKLFF
- TRBJ1-2 TRBV3-1/TRBV3-2 - TGTGCCAGCAGCCAAGTTCAGGGGCTTGGCTACACCTTC CASSQVQGLGYTF
- TRBJ1-6 TRBV19 - TGTGCCAGTAGACCTCGGACGGAATTCAATTCACCCCTCCACTTT CASRPRTEFNSPLHF
- TRBJ1-2 TRBV5-1 TRBD1 TGCGCCAGCAGCCCCGGGACAGGGAGTGGCTACACCTTC CASSPGTGSGYTF
- TRBJ2-7 TRBV19 TRBD1 TGTGCCAGTAGATCCCTCTCACAGGGGTTCCCCTACGAGCAGTACTTC CASRSLSQGFPYEQYF
- TRBJ2-5 TRBV19 TRBD2 TGTGCCAGTAGTATTAGGCTAGCGGGGGGGCGATTCGCAGAGACCCAGTACTTC CASSIRLAGGRFAETQYF
- TRBJ2-3 TRBV9 - TGTGCCAGCAGCGTCTACAGGGCGTGGTGGACAGATACGCAGTATTTT CASSVYRAWWTDTQYF